The present T cell receptor beta chain was sequenced within a study of cytomegalovirus exposure and HLA in healthy donors. PCR primers comprised 60 Vbeta and 13 Jbeta primers. TCRdb keeps only in-frame clones here, not all; method: immunoSEQ multiplex PCR. Here the sample spans 200,000 to 300,000 clones, 70% to 90% being singletons. Broader study findings: Several of the most significant clusters appeared linked to common viral pathogens, based on a later analysis.

In its sample, this clone was seen a few times. Its specificity is unknown. This CDR3 is built from 14 residues. Germline CDR1 is SEHNR and CDR2 is FQNEAQ (reference sequence). V gave up 1 base and J gave up 6 bases; unmatched junction bases: 2. The rearrangement joins TRBV7-9 to TRBJ1-1; 10 nucleotides agree with TRBD1. Sequencing input: PBMCs. This sequence originates from a woman in her thirties or forties in good health and CMV-seropositive. CDR3 nucleotide sequence: TGTGCCAGCAGCTTAGTTGACAGGGGGCCTGAAGCTTTCTTT. It is translated as CASSLVDRGPEAFF.